The 26 T cell receptor beta chains in this list originate from one sample, sequenced in a study of shared clonotypes between healthy human individuals. The repertoire was sequenced with immunoSEQ multiplex PCR; TCRdb's copy has only in-frame clones and lacks some. The profile shows some 1.5 million clones, 95% to 97% of them singletons. Sequenced sample: naive CD4+ T cells sorted from blood. The subset is: CD45RA+ positively selected. Receptors originate from a man aged 25-45 years in good health.

This clone was recorded only once. The rearrangement joins TRBV7-6 to TRBJ2-1, with D maybe TRBD2 (5 bases). CDR1 is SGHVS and CDR2 is FNYEAQ in the germline V gene. Trimming took off 5 bases at V and 10 bases at J, with 27 bases between the two ends. The CDR3 runs 17 residues. CDR3 bases: TGTGCCAGCAGCGCCACGCCTCTAGCCACCCAGAGGAAGGAGCAGTTCTTC. It codes for CASSATPLATQRKEQFF.

To note about this clone: Other DNA sequences in the same sample also yield this CDR3. This sequence joins TRBV18 and TRBJ2-7, with unresolved D. There are 12 residues in the CDR3. Germline loops: CDR1 KGHSH, CDR2 LQKENI. Trimming removed 2 bases at V and 2 bases at J, with 4 bases between. CDR3: CASSPGAYEQYF. CDR3 bases: TGTGCCAGCTCACCAGGTGCCTACGAGCAGTACTTC. The whole variable domain, filled in from reference TRBV18 and TRBJ2-7, reads NAGVMQNPRHLVRRRGQEARLRCSPMKGHSHVYWYRQLPEEGLKFMVYLQKENIIDESGMPKERFSAEFPKEGPSILRIQQVVRGDSAAYFCASSPGAYEQYFGPGTRLTVT.

V gene TRBV7-9 combines with J gene TRBJ2-7, with TRBD2 matching 12 bases. Germline lookup yields CDR1 SEHNR and CDR2 FQNEAQ (reference sequence). The CDR3 is made up of 14 amino acids. J lost 6 bases, V lost 4 bases, and 4 bases had no gene match. The CDR3 DNA reads TGTGCCAGCAGCTCTAGCGGGAGGGCCCCCGAGCAGTACTTC. Its translation: CASSSSGRAPEQYF.

The rearrangement uses TRBV19 and TRBJ1-1; D unresolved. CDR1 is LNHDA, CDR2 SQIVND, per germline (reference sequence). The CDR3 spans 13 residues. Trimming removed 7 bases at V and 0 bases at J, with 9 bases between. CDR3 DNA: TGTGCCAGTACGCAGGTCTTGAACACTGAAGCTTTCTTT. Translation gives CASTQVLNTEAFF.

Written as DNA, the CDR3 is TGTGCCAGCAGCTTTTCCCCTGAGCAGTTCTTC. Residues: CASSFSPEQFF. The rearrangement links TRBV7-9 to TRBJ2-1; no firm D call. Germline V gene sequence: CDR1 SEHNR, CDR2 FQNEAQ (reference sequence). The CDR3 runs 11 residues. Trimming stripped 3 bases from V and 9 bases from J, with 6 bases between.

The rearrangement uses TRBV28 and TRBJ1-1; D is undetermined. This CDR3 has 12 residues. Germline assignment: CDR1 MDHEN and CDR2 SYDVKM. V lost 3 bases, J lost 10 bases, and 12 bases lay in between. CDR3 sequence: CASSFPAGLAFF. The DNA of the CDR3 is TGTGCCAGCAGTTTCCCTGCCGGGTTAGCTTTCTTT.

V usage is TRBV25-1 and J usage is TRBJ1-2; D gene ambiguous. Trimming removed 6 bases at V and 1 base at J, with 9 bases between. The CDR3 runs 13 residues. Germline lookup yields CDR1 MGHDK and CDR2 SYGVNS. In DNA form, the CDR3 reads TGTGCCAGCAGGGGTGTTCTTAACTATGGCTACACCTTC. Translating it yields CASRGVLNYGYTF.

V and J are TRBV6-1 and TRBJ1-5; D might be TRBD1 (5 bases). The germline V and J ends were trimmed by 2 bases and 10 bases, with 15 bases remaining between them. Germline V gene data show CDR1 as MNHNS and CDR2 as SASEGT. This CDR3 comprises 14 residues. DNA for the CDR3: TGTGCCAGCAGTGAAAACCCCGGGGACGGTCCCCAGCATTTT. The encoded protein is CASSENPGDGPQHF.

The V and J genes are TRBV7-9 and TRBJ1-2, with a possible D match to TRBD1 (5 bases). V was shortened by 0 bases and J by 7 bases, with 15 bases between the two germline ends. The CDR3 runs 15 residues. From germline, CDR1 is SEHNR and CDR2 FQNEAQ (reference sequence). The CDR3 sequence: CASSLAGPTERGYTF. The CDR3, as DNA: TGTGCCAGCAGCTTAGCGGGGCCGACAGAACGTGGCTACACCTTC.

This chain uses TRBV5-4 with TRBJ2-4; D not resolved. The CDR3 is 13 amino acids. Germline V gene sequence: CDR1 SGHNT, CDR2 YYREEE (reference sequence). Trimming removed 0 bases at V and 8 bases at J, with 9 bases between. Here the CDR3 reads CASSLGAFDIQYF. The CDR3 bases are TGTGCCAGCAGCTTGGGCGCGTTTGACATTCAGTACTTC.

This chain uses TRBV6-6 with TRBJ2-7, with D perhaps TRBD2 (6 bases). CDR3 length: 14 amino acids. Germline V gene lookup returns CDR1 MNHNY and CDR2 SVGAGI (reference sequence). The V and J ends lost 2 bases and 3 bases respectively, with 11 bases between them. The CDR3 reads CASSYGGDFYEQYF. The CDR3 bases are TGTGCCAGCAGTTACGGCGGGGACTTCTACGAGCAGTACTTC.

The V call is TRBV5-1, the J call TRBJ2-7; D not resolved. Looked up from germline, CDR1 is SGHRS and CDR2 is YFSETQ. The V end was cut by 6 bases, the J end by 2 bases, with 9 bases between. The CDR3 runs to 12 residues. The CDR3 DNA reads TGCGCCAGCACATCGTTTACCTACGAGCAGTACTTC. Its protein is CASTSFTYEQYF.

Concerning this clone itself: Other DNA sequences from this sample encode an identical CDR3 as well. J is TRBJ2-5 and V is TRBV30; possible D gene TRBD1, 5 bases. The CDR3 consists of 12 residues. The V gene lost 2 bases and the J gene lost 5 bases, with 9 bases spanning the gap. Germline V gives CDR1 GTSNPN, CDR2 SVGIG (reference sequence). The CDR3 nucleotides are TGTGCCTGGAGTCAGGGTGGCGAGACCCAGTACTTC. Amino acids: CAWSQGGETQYF.

The chain joins TRBV11-1 to TRBJ2-5, with a possible D match to TRBD2 (6 bases). Trimming removed 5 bases from V and 2 bases from J, with 12 bases in between. The CDR3 sequence is 14 residues long. In germline, CDR1 is SGHAT, CDR2 FQDESV (reference sequence). CDR3 loop: CASSPRLGQETQYF. CDR3 bases: TGTGCCAGCAGCCCAAGACTAGGGCAAGAGACCCAGTACTTC.

The chain employs TRBV15 and TRBJ1-2, with D unresolved. V gave up 6 bases and J gave up 7 bases, with 27 bases separating them. The germline V gene encodes CDR1 LNHNV and CDR2 YYDKDF (reference sequence). The CDR3 has 17 amino acids. The CDR3 DNA reads as TGTGCCACCAGTCGCAATATACCTGGAACAGTCGGGCTTGGCTACACCTTC. This sequence encodes CATSRNIPGTVGLGYTF.

V gene TRBV19 combines with J gene TRBJ1-2; D might be TRBD1 (5 bases). The CDR3 has 14 residues. The germline V gene encodes CDR1 LNHDA and CDR2 SQIVND (reference sequence). Trimming took 6 bases from V and 2 from J, leaving 13 bases between them. The CDR3 here is CASRADTRNYGYTF. The CDR3 nucleotides are TGTGCCAGTAGAGCGGACACAAGAAACTATGGCTACACCTTC.

This clone was observed a single time. This chain joins TRBV5-1 and TRBJ2-7; maybe TRBD2 (5 bases). Per germline, CDR1 SGHRS and CDR2 YFSETQ. The CDR3 runs to 15 residues. Trimming pared 3 bases from V and 0 bases from J, leaving 13 bases between. CDR3 sequence reads: CASSYSGIISYEQYF. CDR3 bases: TGCGCCAGCAGCTATTCCGGGATTATCTCCTACGAGCAGTACTTC.

J is TRBJ1-5 and V is TRBV6-1; weak D call: TRBD1 (5 bases). The CDR3 covers 16 residues. Germline V gene sequence: CDR1 MNHNS, CDR2 SASEGT. The ends were cut back, 2 bases at V and 7 bases at J, with 18 bases in the middle. As DNA, the CDR3 is TGTGCCAGCAGTGAAAATTGGGCAGGGCGGGAGCAGCCCCAGCATTTT. Translation: CASSENWAGREQPQHF.

This clone has a single count. The CDR3 loop is CASSPRRVGTLNNEQFF. CDR3 coding DNA: TGTGCCAGCAGCCCCCGGAGGGTGGGCACCCTCAACAATGAGCAGTTCTTC. J is TRBJ2-1 and V is TRBV9, with a tentative D call TRBD2 (6 bases). CDR3 length: 17 residues. CDR1 and CDR2 (germline): SGDLS, YYNGEE. Trimming removed 4 bases from V and 5 bases from J, with 22 bases in between.

In DNA form, the CDR3 reads TGTGCCAGCAGCTTATCCCCGACTAGCGATGCTTTCGGTGAGCAGTTCTTC. Translation gives CASSLSPTSDAFGEQFF. This chain uses TRBV7-9 with TRBJ2-1, with 8 positions matching TRBD2. Trimming cost V 2 bases and J 9 bases; bases outside gene matches: 15. There are 17 residues in the CDR3. Germline CDR1 reads SEHNR; CDR2 reads FQNEAQ (reference sequence).

The chain couples TRBV19 to TRBJ2-3; 13 bases line up with TRBD2. The CDR3 runs 16 residues. Trimming took 3 bases from V and 4 from J; bases not matched to a gene: 4. Germline CDR1 and CDR2: LNHDA and SQIVND (reference sequence). In DNA, the CDR3 is TGTGCCAGTAGTATGAGGACTAGCGGGAGTTCAGATACGCAGTATTTT. Translating gives CASSMRTSGSSDTQYF.

The chain couples TRBV5-8 to TRBJ2-3; 9 bases match TRBD2. The CDR3 runs 16 residues. CDR1 SGHTS and CDR2 YDEGEE come from the germline V gene. V trimming: 4 bases; J trimming: 6 bases; junction bases outside the gene matches: 12. CDR3 residues: CASSPIGVAGADTQYF. CDR3 bases: TGTGCCAGCAGCCCGATCGGGGTAGCGGGAGCCGATACGCAGTATTTT.

This rearrangement joins TRBV19 to TRBJ1-5, with D unresolved. This CDR3 is built from 16 residues. CDR1 LNHDA and CDR2 SQIVND come from the germline V gene (reference sequence). V was clipped by 0 bases and J by 1 base, with 10 bases between them. The CDR3 DNA reads as TGTGCCAGTAGTATAGATTGGGGAAGGAGCAATCAGCCCCAGCATTTT. This codes for CASSIDWGRSNQPQHF.

The genes are TRBV6-1 and TRBJ2-1; D uncertain. CDR1 is MNHNS and CDR2 is SASEGT in the germline V gene. With 10 bases removed from V and 0 bases from J, the gap between germline ends came to 10 bases. The CDR3 sequence is 13 residues long. Here the CDR3 DNA reads TGTGCCACGGATCTGGGCTCCTACAATGAGCAGTTCTTC. Its protein product is CATDLGSYNEQFF.

The chain employs TRBV5-1 and TRBJ1-1; possible D gene TRBD1, 6 bases. The V gene's germline CDR1 is SGHRS and CDR2 YFSETQ. CDR3 length equals 15 residues. Trimming removed 1 base from V and 4 bases from J, with 14 bases in between. In DNA, the CDR3 is TGCGCCAGCAGCTTGTTTTCAGGGGCGGGCACTGAAGCTTTCTTT. Amino acid sequence: CASSLFSGAGTEAFF. Full variable domain (outside the CDR3, taken from reference TRBV5-1 and TRBJ1-1): KAGVTQTPRYLIKTRGQQVTLSCSPISGHRSVSWYQQTPGQGLQFLFEYFSETQRNKGNFPGRFSGRQFSNSRSEMNVSTLELGDSALYLCASSLFSGAGTEAFFGQGTRLTVV.

The chain is built from TRBV9 and TRBJ1-3, with 7 nucleotides matching TRBD1. V shed 2 bases, J shed 2 bases, and the junction held 7 bases outside the gene matches. The CDR3 loop spans 16 amino acids. Germline CDR1 reads SGDLS; CDR2 reads YYNGEE. CDR3: CASSVRDRKPGNTIYF. In nucleotides, the CDR3 is TGTGCCAGCAGCGTTAGGGACAGAAAACCTGGAAACACCATATATTTT.